The 15 T cell receptor beta chains presented below share a single source sample, sequenced in a study of blood T cells in healthy people across ages. Then a second PCR, running about 6 to 12 cycles, was carried out with a sample-barcoded 5' primer and a J-beta primer mix. In TCRdb, the 5' RACE reads were re-called with MiXCR into one record per CDR3 protein. The table records about 730,000 distinct CDR3 sequences, around 46% of them present only once. Sequenced material: blood. These receptors were taken from a woman in her fifties or sixties in good health.

The chain uses TRBV27 and TRBJ2-5; 7 positions match TRBD1. V trimming: 2 bases; J trimming: 2 bases; junction bases outside the gene matches: 8. Per germline, CDR1 MNHEY and CDR2 SMNVEV (reference sequence). This CDR3 spans 16 amino acids. CDR3 loop: CASSLSLGQAQETQYF. CDR3 nucleotide sequence: TGTGCCAGCAGTTTAAGCCTAGGACAGGCACAAGAGACCCAGTACTTC.

This clonotype was observed a handful of times. This rearrangement joins TRBV12-3 or TRBV12-4 to TRBJ2-7, with a possible D match to TRBD1 (5 bases). CDR3 length: 12 amino acids. The ends were cut back, 6 bases at V and 4 bases at J, with 10 bases in the middle. Written as DNA, the CDR3 is TGTGCCAGCAGGTCGACAGCTTACGAGCAGTACTTC. Its protein is CASRSTAYEQYF.

Concerning this clonotype itself: Germline and junction disagree at one end, which may indicate a read error. V gene TRBV12-5 combines with J gene TRBJ2-2, with 10 bases fitting TRBD1. Germline loops: CDR1 LGHNT, CDR2 FRNRAP. The CDR3 is 16 amino acids. In DNA form, the CDR3 reads TGTGCTAGTGGTTTAGACCGGGACAGGGGCACCGAGGAGCTGTTTTTT. Its translation is CASGLDRDRGTEELFF.

The CDR3 nucleotides read TGCAGTGCTAGGGATGGGACAGAGAATCAGCCCCAGCATTTT. As protein: CSARDGTENQPQHF. The V call is TRBV20-1, the J call TRBJ1-5; 7 bases map to TRBD1. The CDR3 runs to 14 residues. From germline, CDR1 is DFQATT and CDR2 SNEGSKA (reference sequence). V was pared by 3 bases and J by 4 bases, with 6 bases of the junction left unmatched.

This clonotype has just one count. The rearrangement joins TRBV12-3 or TRBV12-4 to TRBJ1-1; 7 bases agree with TRBD1. The junction had 2 bases not matched to a gene; V was cut back by 4 bases and J by 3 bases. The CDR3 has 13 amino acids. The DNA of the CDR3 is TGTGCCAGCAGTTCACAGGGGCACACTGAAGCTTTCTTT. This translates into CASSSQGHTEAFF.

The CDR3 sequence: CSARDQAPYSPLHF. The CDR3 DNA reads TGCAGTGCAAGGGACCAGGCTCCGTATTCACCCCTCCACTTT. V and J are TRBV20-1 and TRBJ1-6; TRBD1 might be the D (5 bases). The CDR3 consists of 14 residues. V lost 6 bases to trimming and J lost 8 bases, with 17 bases between them. Germline V gives CDR1 DFQATT, CDR2 SNEGSKA (reference sequence).

This clonotype turned up a few times. The gene calls are TRBV7-9 and TRBJ2-7; weak D call: TRBD1 (6 bases). Trimming shortened V by 2 bases and J by 0 bases, and 11 bases separated the two germline ends. CDR1 and CDR2 (germline): SEHNR, FQNEAQ (reference sequence). The CDR3 runs to 15 residues. The DNA for the CDR3 is TGTGCCAGCAGCTTACCCTCGACAGGCTCCTACGAGCAGTACTTC. It specifies CASSLPSTGSYEQYF.

The rearrangement joins TRBV5-1 to TRBJ2-5; D remains unclear. Trimming shortened V by 3 bases and J by 11 bases, and 11 bases separated the two germline ends. Per the germline V gene, CDR1 is SGHRS and CDR2 is YFSETQ. CDR3 length: 11 amino acids. CDR3 sequence (DNA): TGCGCCAGCAGCTCGGAAAACCAGCAGTACTTC. Translated, it gives CASSSENQQYF.

This clonotype was observed a handful of times. This may be a read error, as it is one base from a much larger clone. The J gene is TRBJ2-5, the V gene TRBV20-1, with D maybe TRBD2 (5 bases). Germline lookup yields CDR1 DFQATT and CDR2 SNEGSKA (reference sequence). The CDR3 totals 15 residues. Trimming shortened V by 0 bases and J by 11 bases, and 22 bases separated the two germline ends. The CDR3 is CSARDRTGLYGEQYF. CDR3 nucleotide sequence: TGCAGTGCTAGAGACCGGACTGGCCTCTACGGTGAGCAGTACTTC.

The chain joins TRBV7-8 to TRBJ2-3; D perhaps matches TRBD2 (6 bases). V was shortened by 5 bases and J by 2 bases, with 17 bases between the two germline ends. Germline V gene sequence: CDR1 SGHVS, CDR2 FQNEAQ. This CDR3 has 16 residues. CDR3 DNA: TGTGCCAGCAGCGGAGGGACGCCCCTTTCCACAGATACGCAGTATTTT. Amino acids: CASSGGTPLSTDTQYF. Looking up the rest from reference TRBV7-8 and TRBJ2-3 gives the full variable domain: GAGVSQSPRYKVAKRGQDVALRCDPISGHVSLFWYQQALGQGPEFLTYFQNEAQLDKSGLPSDRFFAERPEGSVSTLKIQRTQQEDSAVYLCASSGGTPLSTDTQYFGPGTRLTVL.

About this clonotype itself: A single base separates this from a much larger clone, so it may be a read error. The J gene is TRBJ2-1, the V gene TRBV6-2 or TRBV6-3; 10 nucleotides align to TRBD2. Trimming removed 0 bases from V and 10 bases from J; junction bases left unmatched: 9. The CDR3 loop spans 16 amino acids. Germline assignment: CDR1 MNHEY and CDR2 SVGEGT. The CDR3 bases are TGTGCCAGCAGTTACTCCCGGACTAGCGGTGATTACGAGCAGTTCTTC. Protein sequence: CASSYSRTSGDYEQFF.

The chain is built from TRBV9 and TRBJ2-7; D may be TRBD2 (6 bases). The CDR3 totals 16 residues. CDR1 is SGDLS and CDR2 is YYNGEE in the germline V gene. Trimming took 0 bases from V and 3 from J, leaving 16 bases between them. The CDR3 loop reads CASSVASASADYEQYF. In DNA form, the CDR3 reads TGTGCCAGCAGCGTAGCTTCGGCTAGCGCCGACTACGAGCAGTACTTC.

The genes are TRBV7-8 and TRBJ2-3, with TRBD2 matching over 11 bases. After removal of 5 bases from V and 2 bases from J, the junction contained 12 bases not matched to a gene. This CDR3 contains 18 residues. Per germline, CDR1 SGHVS and CDR2 FQNEAQ. The CDR3 DNA sequence: TGTGCCAGCAGCCCGCCCCCACTACTAGCGGGGGTCACAGATACGCAGTATTTT. This sequence encodes CASSPPPLLAGVTDTQYF.

This chain joins TRBV20-1 and TRBJ1-1; D is perhaps TRBD1 (5 bases). The V end was cut by 6 bases, the J end by 10 bases, with 15 bases between. The CDR3 is made up of 11 amino acids. Germline loops: CDR1 DFQATT, CDR2 SNEGSKA (reference sequence). The CDR3 loop reads CSAERGAGAFF. CDR3 nucleotides: TGCAGTGCAGAAAGAGGGGCTGGAGCTTTCTTT.

The gene calls are TRBV6-5 and TRBJ1-1; D is uncertain. Trimming removed 6 bases at V and 0 bases at J, with 14 bases between. Germline lookup yields CDR1 MNHEY and CDR2 SVGAGI. The CDR3 length is 15 residues. The CDR3 DNA sequence: TGTGCCAGCAGCCGCCCAGGAGTCATGAACACTGAAGCTTTCTTT. Residues: CASSRPGVMNTEAFF.